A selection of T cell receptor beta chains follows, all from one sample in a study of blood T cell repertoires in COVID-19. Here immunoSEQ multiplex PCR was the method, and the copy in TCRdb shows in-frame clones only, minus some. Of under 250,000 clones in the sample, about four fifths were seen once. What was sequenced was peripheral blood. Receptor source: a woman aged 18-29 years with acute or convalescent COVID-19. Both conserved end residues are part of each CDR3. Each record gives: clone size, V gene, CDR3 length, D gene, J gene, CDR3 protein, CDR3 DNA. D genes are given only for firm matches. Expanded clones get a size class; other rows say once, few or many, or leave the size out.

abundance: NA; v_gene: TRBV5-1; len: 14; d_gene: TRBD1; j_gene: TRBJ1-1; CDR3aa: CASRGQAENTEAFF; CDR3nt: TGCGCCAGCAGGGGACAGGCGGAAAACACTGAAGCTTTCTTT
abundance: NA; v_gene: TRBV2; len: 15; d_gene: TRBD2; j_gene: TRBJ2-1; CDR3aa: CASSEGQRGINEQFF; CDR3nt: TGTGCCAGCAGTGAAGGCCAGCGGGGTATCAATGAGCAGTTCTTC
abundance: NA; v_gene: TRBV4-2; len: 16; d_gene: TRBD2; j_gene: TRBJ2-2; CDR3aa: CASSRAAGGRAGELFF; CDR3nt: TGTGCCAGCAGCCGAGCAGCGGGAGGGAGGGCCGGGGAGCTGTTTTTT
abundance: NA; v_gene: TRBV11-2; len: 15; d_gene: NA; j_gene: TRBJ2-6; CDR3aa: CASSTVLSGANVLTF; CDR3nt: TGTGCCAGCAGCACAGTACTCTCTGGGGCCAACGTCCTGACTTTC
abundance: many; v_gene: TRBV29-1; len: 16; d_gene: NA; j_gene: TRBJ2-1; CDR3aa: CSARGTGAGGDNEQFF; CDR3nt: TGCAGCGCCCGAGGAACAGGGGCCGGAGGGGACAATGAGCAGTTCTTC
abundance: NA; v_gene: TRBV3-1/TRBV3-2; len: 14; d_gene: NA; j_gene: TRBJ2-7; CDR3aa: CASSQEGHRNEQYF; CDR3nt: TGTGCCAGCAGCCAAGAAGGACACCGAAACGAGCAGTACTTC
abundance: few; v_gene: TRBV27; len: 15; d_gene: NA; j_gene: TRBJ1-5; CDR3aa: CASSFSGASNQPQHF; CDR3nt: TGTGCCAGCAGTTTCTCAGGGGCTAGCAATCAGCCCCAGCATTTT
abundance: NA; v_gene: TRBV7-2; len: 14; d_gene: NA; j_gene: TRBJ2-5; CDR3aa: CASSLVAGLETQYF; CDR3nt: TGTGCCAGCAGCTTAGTGGCGGGATTAGAGACCCAGTACTTC
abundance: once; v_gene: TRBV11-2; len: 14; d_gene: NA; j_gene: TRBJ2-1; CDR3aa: CASSSPGDYNEQFF; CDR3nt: TGTGCCAGCAGCTCCCCGGGGGACTACAATGAGCAGTTCTTC
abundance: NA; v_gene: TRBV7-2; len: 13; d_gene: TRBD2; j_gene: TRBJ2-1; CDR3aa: CASIQRENNEQFF; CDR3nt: TGTGCCAGCATACAGCGGGAAAACAATGAGCAGTTCTTC
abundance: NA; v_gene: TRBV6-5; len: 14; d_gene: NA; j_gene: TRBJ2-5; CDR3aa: CASSKEGGQETQYF; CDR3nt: TGTGCCAGCAGTAAGGAAGGCGGCCAAGAGACCCAGTACTTC
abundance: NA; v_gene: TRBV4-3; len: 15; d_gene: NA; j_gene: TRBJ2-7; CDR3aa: CASSQTQYSSYEQYF; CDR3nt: TGCGCCAGCAGCCAAACGCAGTATTCCAGTTACGAGCAGTACTTC
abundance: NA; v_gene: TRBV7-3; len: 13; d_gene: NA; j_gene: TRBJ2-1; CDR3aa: CASSLMSYNEQFF; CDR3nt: TGTGCCAGCAGCCTTATGTCCTACAATGAGCAGTTCTTC
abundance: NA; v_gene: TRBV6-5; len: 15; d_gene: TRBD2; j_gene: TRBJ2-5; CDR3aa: CASSRLAGWQETQYF; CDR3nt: TGTGCCAGCAGTCGTCTAGCGGGATGGCAAGAGACCCAGTACTTC
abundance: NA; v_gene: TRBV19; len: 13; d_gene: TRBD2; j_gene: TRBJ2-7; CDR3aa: CASSTGLVSEQYF; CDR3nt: TGTGCCAGTAGTACGGGACTAGTATCCGAGCAGTACTTC
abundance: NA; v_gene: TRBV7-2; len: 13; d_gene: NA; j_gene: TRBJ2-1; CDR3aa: CASSLNSNNEQFF; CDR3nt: TGTGCCAGCAGCTTGAACAGCAACAATGAGCAGTTCTTC
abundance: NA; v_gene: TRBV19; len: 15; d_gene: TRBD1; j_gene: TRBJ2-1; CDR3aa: CATGPGQGIINEQFF; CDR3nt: TGTGCCACTGGGCCCGGACAGGGAATAATAAATGAGCAGTTCTTC
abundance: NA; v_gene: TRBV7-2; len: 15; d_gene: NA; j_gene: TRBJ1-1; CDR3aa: CASSAQGALVTEAFF; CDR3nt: TGTGCCAGCAGCGCTCAGGGCGCGCTGGTCACTGAAGCTTTCTTT
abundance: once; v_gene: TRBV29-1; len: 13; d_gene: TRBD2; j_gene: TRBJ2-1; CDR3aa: CSVGGSSYNEQFF; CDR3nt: TGCAGCGTTGGCGGGAGCTCCTACAATGAGCAGTTCTTC
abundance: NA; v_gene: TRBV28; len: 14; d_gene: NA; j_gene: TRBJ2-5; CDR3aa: CASSFGGTGETQYF; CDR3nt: TGTGCCAGCAGTTTTGGCGGCACAGGGGAGACCCAGTACTTC
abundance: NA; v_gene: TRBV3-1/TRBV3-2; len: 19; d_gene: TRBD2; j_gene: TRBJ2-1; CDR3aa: CASSPGLAGEVAFYNEQFF; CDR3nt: TGTGCCAGCAGCCCGGGACTAGCGGGAGAGGTCGCCTTTTACAATGAGCAGTTCTTC
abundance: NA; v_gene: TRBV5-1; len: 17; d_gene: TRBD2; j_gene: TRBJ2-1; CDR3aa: CASSLDLGAGGYNEQFF; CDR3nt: TGCGCCAGCAGCTTGGACCTCGGGGCGGGGGGCTACAATGAGCAGTTCTTC
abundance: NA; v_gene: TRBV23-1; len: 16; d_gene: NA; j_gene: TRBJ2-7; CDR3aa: CASGRTVPVSRYEQYF; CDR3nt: TGCGCCAGCGGCAGGACAGTCCCCGTGTCTAGGTACGAGCAGTACTTC